The rows below give T cell receptor beta chains drawn from one sample of a study of T cell responses to AZD1222 COVID-19 vaccine. Only in-frame clones appear in the TCRdb table, and some are missing; sequencing was by immunoSEQ multiplex PCR. The data hold some 190,000 clones, with approximately 92% observed a single time. The material sequenced was peripheral blood, taken on day 0 of AZD1222 vaccination. The source of these receptors is an adult in good health. Both conserved end residues are part of each CDR3. The D gene is left open where the match is weak. Part of the rows lack a size; the others show once, few, many or a class for expanded clones.

d_gene,v_gene,abundance,j_gene,CDR3nt,CDR3aa
-,TRBV11-2,once,TRBJ2-5,TGTGCCAGCAGCTATCAACAGTGGCGAGAGACCCAGTACTTC,CASSYQQWRETQYF
TRBD1,TRBV27,-,TRBJ1-5,TGTGCCAGCAGTCTCCGGACAGGGGATCAGCCCCAGCATTTT,CASSLRTGDQPQHF
-,TRBV3-1/TRBV3-2,-,TRBJ2-1,TGTGCCAGCAGCCAGGTGAATGGTTACAATGAGCAGTTCTTC,CASSQVNGYNEQFF
-,TRBV5-4,-,TRBJ2-5,TGTGCCAGCAGCTGGGGCGGGGCCGGACAAGAGACCCAGTACTTC,CASSWGGAGQETQYF
-,TRBV9,-,TRBJ1-6,TGTGCCAGCACCTTCGGTGGAAATTCACCCCTCCACTTT,CASTFGGNSPLHF
-,TRBV29-1,-,TRBJ1-2,TGCAGCGTTTGGGGTCTTCGGTCTGGCTACACCTTC,CSVWGLRSGYTF
TRBD1,TRBV7-9,-,TRBJ1-5,TGTGCCAGCAGCATATACAGGGGGGAGGTTCATCAGCCCCAGCATTTT,CASSIYRGEVHQPQHF
TRBD1,TRBV9,-,TRBJ2-1,TGTGCCAGCAGCGTAGGACAGGGGAGTTACAATGAGCAGTTCTTC,CASSVGQGSYNEQFF
-,TRBV7-2,-,TRBJ1-6,TGTGCCAGCAGTCAGGGGCGAGTGGAGTATCGGAATTCACCCCTCCACTTT,CASSQGRVEYRNSPLHF
TRBD1,TRBV19,-,TRBJ1-2,TGTGCCAGTAGTCGGGGACAGGGAGTCATAAAGGAGGGCTACACCTTC,CASSRGQGVIKEGYTF
-,TRBV6-5,few,TRBJ1-2,TGTGCCAGCAGAGGGGAGGTTGGCTACACCTTC,CASRGEVGYTF
-,TRBV5-4,-,TRBJ1-2,TGTGCCAGCAGCTTGTTAACCGAAGGGGGCTACACCTTC,CASSLLTEGGYTF
-,TRBV4-3,few,TRBJ1-6,TGCGCCAGCAGCCAACACGCCCAGGGTTTTTCACCCCTCCACTTT,CASSQHAQGFSPLHF
-,TRBV18,once,TRBJ1-4,TGTGCCAGCTCACCATCTATTGGGACTGGATCGGCGCGGGGGGTGAGATTT,CASSPSIGTGSARGVRF
-,TRBV7-6,-,TRBJ2-2,TGTGCCAGCAGCGCCCCCACAGCGGGGAACACCGGGGAGCTGTTTTTT,CASSAPTAGNTGELFF
-,TRBV28,-,TRBJ1-2,TGTGCCAGCAGGTCAGGGTTTGGCTACACCTTC,CASRSGFGYTF
TRBD1,TRBV2,-,TRBJ1-6,TGTGCCAGCACAACCCGGGGGACAGGAAACTCACCCCTCCACTTT,CASTTRGTGNSPLHF
-,TRBV30,-,TRBJ2-5,TGTGCCTGGTCGGAGGCAGGCAGACGAGAGACCCAGTACTTC,CAWSEAGRRETQYF
-,TRBV6-5,few,TRBJ2-7,TGTGCCAGCAGCACCTTTCCCGAGCAGTACTTC,CASSTFPEQYF
TRBD1,TRBV2,-,TRBJ1-5,TGTGCCAGCAGTGGCAGGACAGGCGCACGGCCCCAGCATTTT,CASSGRTGARPQHF
TRBD1,TRBV4-2,-,TRBJ1-5,TGTGCCAGCAGCCCCGTGGGGACAGGGGATCAGCCCCAGCATTTT,CASSPVGTGDQPQHF
-,TRBV6-5,few,TRBJ1-1,TGTGCCAGCAGTTACCGACAGAGGGACACTGAAGCTTTCTTT,CASSYRQRDTEAFF
TRBD2,TRBV19,many,TRBJ2-1,TGTGCCAGTCTCAGACTAGCGGGGGGCCTTTACAATGAGCAGTTCTTC,CASLRLAGGLYNEQFF
-,TRBV7-2,-,TRBJ2-7,TGTGCCAGCAGCCCAGGGAACTACGAGCAGTACTTC,CASSPGNYEQYF
-,TRBV19,-,TRBJ1-2,TGTGCCAGTAGTAACACGCCAAGTGGCTACACCTTC,CASSNTPSGYTF
-,TRBV3-1/TRBV3-2,-,TRBJ1-1,TGTGCCAGCAGCCCCGATTCGACAGCGAACACTGAAGCTTTCTTT,CASSPDSTANTEAFF